This T cell receptor beta chain was found in a study of long-term antiretroviral therapy in people with HIV. Study-wide findings and caveats: Missing from the dataset were any data on ART adherence, viral resistance or therapy changes.

The authors ran the immunoSEQ assay, v3.0, at survey level. The table came from immunoSEQ multiplex PCR; TCRdb's copy has only in-frame clones and leaves some out. The table lists around 33,000 clones, 83% of them singletons, with 7.9% in the top ten. V was clipped by 5 bases and J by 4 bases, with 12 bases between them. The germline V gene has CDR1 SEHNR and CDR2 FQNEAQ (reference sequence). The CDR3 totals 14 residues. A word on this clone: No antigen is known for it.

Every one of the participants with HIV received treatment in the United States. The sample in question was unsorted PBMCs, obtained 0.4 years before starting antiretroviral therapy. The V gene is TRBV7-9, the J gene TRBJ2-1; D is uncertain. The sequence came from a man aged 18 to 35 with HIV. This CDR3 reads CASSPVSRYNEQFF. CDR3 DNA: TGTGCCAGCAGCCCTGTTTCGAGATACAATGAGCAGTTCTTC. Variable domain in full (rest from reference TRBV7-9 and TRBJ2-1): DTGVSQNPRHKITKRGQNVTFRCDPISEHNRLYWYRQTLGQGPEFLTYFQNEAQLEKSRLLSDRFSAERPKGSFSTLEIQRTEQGDSAMYLCASSPVSRYNEQFFGPGTRLTVL.